A selection of T cell receptor beta chains follows, all from one sample in a study of CD8+ T cells in alopecia areata. The assay was immunoSEQ multiplex PCR, and TCRdb's table has in-frame clones only and misses some. The sample shows over 200,000 clones, about 53% of them seen only once. The sample was CD4+ T cells sorted from blood, taken at week 0. These receptors all come from a human donor with alopecia areata. CDR3s include the opening cysteine and the closing phenylalanine or tryptophan. A D gene is named only where the DNA matches it firmly. Size is stated for part of the rows, as once, few or many counts, or as a class when the clone is expanded.

D gene,V gene,clone size,J gene,CDR3 protein,CDR3 DNA
-,TRBV30,-,TRBJ2-2,CAWSGGPKTGELFF,TGTGCCTGGAGTGGTGGGCCTAAGACCGGGGAGCTGTTTTTT
TRBD1,TRBV5-1,-,TRBJ2-7,CASSPRFGTGSAGEQYF,TGCGCCAGCAGCCCTCGCTTCGGGACAGGGAGCGCGGGCGAGCAGTACTTC
TRBD2,TRBV29-1,-,TRBJ2-3,CSTTSGPLEDTQYF,TGCAGCACTACTAGCGGACCCCTGGAAGATACGCAGTATTTT
TRBD2,TRBV6-5,-,TRBJ2-7,CASSYSMTSGIHEQYF,TGTGCCAGCAGTTACTCGATGACTAGCGGGATCCACGAGCAGTACTTC
-,TRBV9,-,TRBJ1-1,CASSVDVGSEAFF,TGTGCCAGCAGCGTAGATGTAGGGTCTGAAGCTTTCTTT
-,TRBV14,many,TRBJ2-1,CASSLGREQFF,TGTGCCAGCAGCCTTGGTAGAGAGCAGTTCTTC
-,TRBV7-2,-,TRBJ1-5,CASSLDEGGTQHF,TGTGCCAGCAGCTTAGATGAAGGGGGGACCCAGCATTTT
TRBD1,TRBV18,-,TRBJ2-7,CASSRVRGSTYEQYF,TGTGCCAGCTCACGGGTCAGGGGGTCGACCTACGAGCAGTACTTC
TRBD1,TRBV18,-,TRBJ1-1,CASSPLLTGANTEAFF,TGTGCCAGCTCACCCCTTCTGACAGGGGCGAACACTGAAGCTTTCTTT
-,TRBV29-1,once,TRBJ2-1,CSARGLLLAGEQFF,TGCAGCGCCCGGGGGTTACTATTGGCCGGTGAGCAGTTCTTC
-,TRBV29-1,-,TRBJ1-2,CSDSSRDFNLPSFNYGYTF,TGCAGCGACTCTTCCCGGGATTTCAACCTCCCCTCTTTTAACTATGGCTACACCTTC
-,TRBV7-9,few,TRBJ2-1,CASSQFDVEQFF,TGTGCCAGCAGCCAGTTCGACGTTGAGCAGTTCTTC
-,TRBV5-6,-,TRBJ1-5,CASSLSDSQPQHF,TGTGCCAGCAGCTTGTCGGATAGTCAGCCCCAGCATTTT
TRBD2,TRBV30,once,TRBJ2-1,CAWSGAGGYNEQFF,TGTGCCTGGAGTGGAGCGGGAGGATACAATGAGCAGTTCTTC
TRBD1,TRBV6-5,-,TRBJ2-7,CASSLGQGTYEQYF,TGTGCCAGCAGTCTGGGACAGGGCACCTACGAGCAGTACTTC
TRBD2,TRBV5-1,-,TRBJ2-1,CASSLDLAGGNEQFF,TGCGCCAGCAGCTTGGACCTTGCGGGGGGTAATGAGCAGTTCTTC